This T cell receptor beta chain is from a study of CD8 T cells in ankylosing spondylitis. The study, taken as a whole, reports: Blood from ankylosing spondylitis patients appeared to carry a characteristic eight-variant TCR beta motif. Past studies reported some motif variants in reactive arthritis synovial fluid and blood. In ankylosing spondylitis patients, matched synovial fluid reportedly showed significant enrichment of disease-linked clones.

Germline V gives CDR1 MNHEY, CDR2 SMNVEV (reference sequence). V lost 3 bases and J 2 bases, leaving 8 bases between the germline ends. The CDR3 is made up of 13 amino acids. Generation of TCR beta libraries employed quantitative 5'-RACE incorporating molecular barcodes. Each CDR3 protein gets one entry after TCRdb re-called the 5' RACE reads with MiXCR. The data contain 200,000 to 300,000 distinct CDR3 sequences, less than 9.5% of them singletons. Concerning this clonotype: Its antigen is not known.

The sample comprised blood, either unsorted or a sorted T cell fraction (not recorded which). The genes are TRBV27 and TRBJ2-7, with D maybe TRBD2 (5 bases). The TCR was taken from a female donor with ankylosing spondylitis or in good health (not recorded which). The CDR3 coding sequence is TGTGCCAGCAGTTTGAGGGAGACCTACGAGCAGTACTTC. It is translated as CASSLRETYEQYF.